A selection of T cell receptor beta chains follows, all from one sample in a study of cytomegalovirus exposure and HLA in healthy donors. This table comes from immunoSEQ multiplex PCR, and its TCRdb copy is limited to in-frame clones, with some not included. The sample has 150,000 to 200,000 clones, roughly 83% seen once. The specimen was PBMCs. Receptors were obtained from a boy younger than 18 in good health and CMV-seronegative. The CDR3 runs from the conserved cysteine through the conserved F or W. The order of the fields is J gene, CDR3 length, V gene, CDR3 protein.

j_gene: TRBJ1-2
len: 16
v_gene: TRBV19
CDR3aa: CASSITPGRSVYGYTF

j_gene: TRBJ2-7
len: 13
v_gene: TRBV29-1
CDR3aa: CSVRTGGSYEQYF

j_gene: TRBJ1-2
len: 14
v_gene: TRBV19
CDR3aa: CASSIDSANYGYTF

j_gene: TRBJ2-7
len: 16
v_gene: TRBV4-1
CDR3aa: CASSQVPSVTSYEQYF

j_gene: TRBJ2-1
len: 15
v_gene: TRBV10-3
CDR3aa: CAISPPGTTYNEQFF

j_gene: TRBJ2-3
len: 15
v_gene: TRBV5-1
CDR3aa: CASSWGLQGVDTQYF

j_gene: TRBJ2-7
len: 15
v_gene: TRBV5-8
CDR3aa: CASSERGASSYEQYF

j_gene: TRBJ1-5
len: 15
v_gene: TRBV6-6
CDR3aa: CASSYYREGNQPQHF

j_gene: TRBJ2-7
len: 14
v_gene: TRBV29-1
CDR3aa: CSVVTGTLSYEQYF

j_gene: TRBJ1-3
len: 17
v_gene: TRBV28
CDR3aa: CASSLNRMRASGNTIYF

j_gene: TRBJ2-2
len: 14
v_gene: TRBV29-1
CDR3aa: CSVVGHRNTGELFF

j_gene: TRBJ1-2
len: 13
v_gene: TRBV5-1
CDR3aa: CASSDSTSYGYTF

j_gene: TRBJ2-2
len: 17
v_gene: TRBV7-3
CDR3aa: CASSVRTSGLNTGELFF